These 19 T cell receptor beta chains were all obtained from the same sample, sequenced in a study of post-analysis software for immune sequencing data. Points from the study as a whole: About 5 TRBV segments were more frequent in patients than controls; TRBV5-6, TRBV5-1 and TRBV20-1 belonged to this group.

Their antigen targets remain unknown. The library was made from cDNA and included unique molecular identifiers. TCRdb re-derived calls from the PCR reads in MiXCR, one entry per CDR3 protein. The sample carries about 680,000 distinct CDR3 sequences, roughly three fifths recorded once. Sequencing was done on a sample of blood. These receptors came from a girl aged 2 to 9 with multiple sclerosis.

This clonotype was seen a handful of times. CDR3 protein: CSVVSGTGLEETQYF. The CDR3 bases are TGCAGCGTGGTTTCCGGGACAGGGTTGGAGGAGACCCAGTACTTC. The V gene is TRBV29-1, the J gene TRBJ2-5, with 9 nucleotides matching TRBD1. The CDR3 sequence is 15 residues long. V gave up 6 bases and J gave up 5 bases; unmatched junction bases: 13. Looked up from germline, CDR1 is SQVTM and CDR2 is ANQGSEA. The complete variable domain, with remaining parts taken from reference TRBV29-1 and TRBJ2-5, reads SAVISQKPSRDICQRGTSLTIQCQVDSQVTMMFWYRQQPGQSLTLIATANQGSEATYESGFVIDKFPISRPNLTFSTLTVSNMSPEDSSIYLCSVVSGTGLEETQYFGPGTRLLVL.

This clonotype was detected only once. The gene calls are TRBV6-5 and TRBJ1-6; TRBD1 aligns across 7 bases. Per the germline V gene, CDR1 is MNHEY and CDR2 is SVGAGI. The CDR3 is 19 residues long. V lost 2 bases, J lost 10 bases, and 20 bases stayed unmatched. CDR3 region: CASSYTRPTTGHPRSPLHF. CDR3 in DNA: TGTGCCAGCAGTTACACCCGACCAACGACAGGGCATCCCCGGTCACCCCTCCACTTT.

The genes are TRBV6-6 and TRBJ2-5, with D perhaps being TRBD1 or TRBD2 (5 bases each). The CDR3 length is 14 residues. The germline CDR1 and CDR2 sequences are MNHNY and SVGAGI (reference sequence). V gave up 4 bases and J gave up 2 bases, with 11 bases separating them. CDR3 loop: CASSFRGVQETQYF. For the CDR3, the DNA is TGTGCCAGCAGTTTTAGGGGAGTTCAAGAGACCCAGTACTTC.

The gene calls are TRBV6-2 or TRBV6-3 and TRBJ2-3, with a tentative D call TRBD2 (6 bases). Trimming removed 4 bases at V and 7 bases at J, with 21 bases between. The V gene's germline CDR1 is MNHEY and CDR2 SVGEGT. The CDR3 is 16 residues long. CDR3 amino acids: CASSSLGGEGGYTQYF. The CDR3 nucleotides read TGTGCCAGCAGTTCCCTCGGGGGAGAGGGCGGATATACGCAGTATTTT.

This sequence joins TRBV4-3 and TRBJ2-1; TRBD1 matches 8 bases. This CDR3 spans 17 amino acids. CDR1 is LGHNA, CDR2 YSLEER, per germline. The trim removed 3 bases at V and 3 bases at J, leaving 10 bases unmatched. The CDR3 loop reads CASSHEQGVTHYNEQFF. For the CDR3, the DNA is TGCGCCAGCAGCCATGAACAGGGGGTAACCCACTACAATGAGCAGTTCTTC.

The chain recombines TRBV10-3 with TRBJ2-5, with TRBD1 matching 7 bases. Germline V gene lookup returns CDR1 ENHRY and CDR2 SYGVKD. Trimming cost V 5 bases and J 4 bases; bases outside gene matches: 7. CDR3 size: 14 residues. The CDR3 region has the DNA TGTGCCATCAGTCGTACCGAGGGGGCAGAGACCCAGTACTTC. This gives the protein CAISRTEGAETQYF.

The rearrangement links TRBV18 to TRBJ2-1; tentatively, D is TRBD2 (5 bases). This CDR3 spans 18 amino acids. Trimming removed 3 bases at V and 0 bases at J, with 18 bases between. Germline values: CDR1 KGHSH, CDR2 LQKENI. The CDR3 coding sequence is TGTGCCAGCTCACCGTTTCTCCTAGCCGGTAGCTCCTACAATGAGCAGTTCTTC. Its translation: CASSPFLLAGSSYNEQFF.

V gene TRBV6-6 combines with J gene TRBJ2-5; a possible D gene is TRBD2 (6 bases). CDR3 length equals 14 residues. Trimming removed 4 bases from V and 0 bases from J, with 9 bases in between. In germline, CDR1 is MNHNY, CDR2 SVGAGI (reference sequence). CDR3 sequence (DNA): TGTGCCAGCAGTTGGTCTAGCGACCAAGAGACCCAGTACTTC. Translated: CASSWSSDQETQYF.

The chain recombines TRBV2 with TRBJ2-1; no firm D call. The CDR3 contains 12 residues. V lost 4 bases to trimming and J lost 7 bases, with 8 bases between them. Germline CDR1 and CDR2: SNHLY and FYNNEI. In DNA, the CDR3 is TGTGCCAGCAGTGTACGGCGGAATGAGCAGTTCTTC. Amino acids: CASSVRRNEQFF.

This clonotype has more than one count but fewer than ten. V gene TRBV7-6 combines with J gene TRBJ2-1, with a tentative D call TRBD2 (6 bases). V lost 2 bases, J lost 8 bases, and 16 bases lay in between. The germline V gene has CDR1 SGHVS and CDR2 FNYEAQ. The CDR3 sequence is 15 residues long. The CDR3 DNA sequence: TGTGCCAGCAGCTTATTTGGCGGGGAACACGATGAGCAGTTCTTC. Amino acids: CASSLFGGEHDEQFF.

This chain joins TRBV6-5 and TRBJ2-7; no firm D call. The J call may be faulty, since TRBJ2-5 better matches the DNA end. CDR1 is MNHEY and CDR2 is SVGAGI in the germline V gene. The CDR3 sequence is 15 residues long. DNA of the CDR3: TGTGCCAGCAGTTACGGGGTTAATGGAGTGGAGACCCAGTACTTC. It translates to CASSYGVNGVETQYF.

The V gene is TRBV10-3, the J gene TRBJ2-7; D is unclear. The CDR3 consists of 12 residues. Trimming stripped 5 bases from V and 1 base from J, with 6 bases between. CDR1 and CDR2 from the germline V gene are ENHRY and SYGVKD. The CDR3 bases are TGTGCCATCAGTCCTGGGTCCTACGAGCAGTACTTC. Translation: CAISPGSYEQYF.

The rearrangement uses TRBV4-3 and TRBJ2-1; 7 positions agree with TRBD2. The CDR3 sequence is 14 residues long. Germline-derived CDR1 and CDR2 are LGHNA and YSLEER. V lost 1 base, J lost 4 bases, and 1 base stayed unmatched. The chain's CDR3 is CASSQAGGYNEQFF. The DNA for the CDR3 is TGCGCCAGCAGCCAAGCGGGGGGATACAATGAGCAGTTCTTC.

CDR3 loop: CSATGTVSGLTDTQYF. The CDR3 DNA reads as TGCAGTGCTACGGGAACGGTGTCCGGCCTCACAGATACGCAGTATTTT. This chain uses TRBV20-1 with TRBJ2-3; perhaps TRBD2 as D (5 bases). This CDR3 is 16 amino acids long. The V and J ends lost 4 bases and 2 bases respectively, with 19 bases between them. Germline V gene lookup returns CDR1 DFQATT and CDR2 SNEGSKA (reference sequence).

The sample holds one count of this clonotype. This sequence joins TRBV20-1 and TRBJ2-1, with 8 positions matching TRBD2. The V and J ends lost 5 bases and 5 bases, in that order; junction bases with no gene match: 8. The length of the CDR3 is 14 residues. Germline V lookup: CDR1 DFQATT, CDR2 SNEGSKA (reference sequence). CDR3 sequence (DNA): TGCAGTGCTCTCGGGGGGGGTTTTGACAATGAGCAGTTCTTC. Encoded protein: CSALGGGFDNEQFF.

V usage is TRBV7-8 and J usage is TRBJ2-1, with TRBD2 matching 8 bases. The CDR3 spans 17 residues. V lost 5 bases to trimming and J lost 2 bases; unmatched junction nucleotides: 11. Germline V gene lookup returns CDR1 SGHVS and CDR2 FQNEAQ. The CDR3 loop is CASSPRGAGGPYNEQFF. As DNA, the CDR3 is TGTGCCAGCAGCCCTCGGGGGGCGGGGGGTCCCTACAATGAGCAGTTCTTC.

The chain employs TRBV12-5 and TRBJ1-1; D is ambiguous. V shed 6 bases and J shed 5 bases, with 13 bases lying between them. The CDR3 is 13 residues long. Germline-derived CDR1 and CDR2 are LGHNT and FRNRAP. Written as DNA, the CDR3 is TGTGCTAGTGGGCCCTCTCGGAGGACTGAAGCTTTCTTT. It codes for CASGPSRRTEAFF.

This clonotype was seen a few times. The chain employs TRBV10-3 and TRBJ1-1; 7 bases agree with TRBD1. J lost 1 base, V lost 11 bases, and 7 bases had no gene match. CDR1 and CDR2 from the germline V gene are ENHRY and SYGVKD. CDR3 length: 13 residues. The CDR3 loop is CALSDRPNTEAFF. The CDR3, as DNA: TGTGCCCTATCGGACAGGCCGAACACTGAAGCTTTCTTT.

This rearrangement joins TRBV15 to TRBJ1-2, with 9 bases identical to TRBD1. Unmatched junction bases numbered 16, after V lost 3 bases and J lost 8 bases. Germline V gene lookup returns CDR1 LNHNV and CDR2 YYDKDF (reference sequence). The CDR3 has 17 amino acids. The CDR3 reads CATSRGEDRDRVKGYTF. CDR3 coding DNA: TGTGCCACCAGCAGGGGGGAAGACCGGGACAGGGTAAAGGGCTACACCTTC.